The clone carrying this T cell receptor (beta chain) occurred a few times. Its antigen is not identified. This sample is drawn from a study of early stage breast cancer tumors. Overall study: Samples were sequenced at approximately 10-fold average coverage. Overall study findings and caveats: Enriched TCRB sequences shared across patients were mostly commonly generated sequences. In 14 of 16 patients, blood comparison separated tumor from normal breast. Chain pairing and CD4, CD8 or FOXP3 expression were not captured.

TCRdb's table, derived via immunoSEQ multiplex PCR, lists solely in-frame clones and lacks some. In the table there are 51,000 or so clones, approximately 80% of which are singletons. Germline loops: CDR1 KGHSH, CDR2 LQKENI. The CDR3 runs to 16 residues. The ends were cut back, 2 bases at V and 4 bases at J, with 17 bases in the middle. The rearrangement joins TRBV18 to TRBJ1-2; unclear D gene. This sequence was found in a person between 45 and 65 years old with breast cancer. The specimen sequenced was blood. CDR3 loop: CASSPEAPAALYGYTF. CDR3 nucleotide sequence: TGTGCCAGCTCACCAGAGGCGCCAGCAGCCCTCTATGGCTACACCTTC.